Shown below are 25 T cell receptor beta chains from a single sample sequenced in a study of OX40 agonist ivuxolimab in advanced cancers. TCRdb's table, derived via immunoSEQ multiplex PCR, lists solely in-frame clones and lacks some. The sample gives about 73,000 clones, around 90% of which show up once; more than 8.5% is in the top ten. The source material was CD4+ or CD8+ T cells sorted from blood, sampled in a trial of the OX40 agonist ivuxolimab. These TCRs come from an adult with an advanced solid tumor such as melanoma, head and neck, liver or kidney cancer.

The V call is TRBV5-4, the J call TRBJ2-2, with 11 bases that match TRBD2. The V gene's germline CDR1 is SGHNT and CDR2 YYREEE (reference sequence). The CDR3 loop spans 17 amino acids. After removal of 4 bases from V and 3 bases from J, the junction contained 8 bases not matched to a gene. CDR3 in DNA: TGTGCCAGCAGCCCCCTGACTAGCGGGGTGTACACCGGGGAGCTGTTTTTT. This gives the protein CASSPLTSGVYTGELFF.

J is TRBJ1-3 and V is TRBV5-6; a weak D match, TRBD1 (5 bases). The CDR3 totals 17 residues. Germline values: CDR1 SGHDT, CDR2 YYEEEE. The V and J ends lost 3 bases and 0 bases respectively, with 16 bases between them. CDR3 nucleotide sequence: TGTGCCAGCAGCTGGGGACTGTTGGCAATCTCTGGAAACACCATATATTTT. This gives the protein CASSWGLLAISGNTIYF.

CDR3 sequence (DNA): TGTGCCAGCAGCTTGGCGCGATACACTGAAGCTTTCTTT. This translates into CASSLARYTEAFF. The J gene is TRBJ1-1, the V gene TRBV5-6; no clear D gene. The CDR3 contains 13 residues. Germline CDR1 is SGHDT and CDR2 is YYEEEE. V was cut by 0 bases and J by 3 bases, with 6 bases left in between.

This chain uses TRBV7-8 with TRBJ2-1; TRBD2 matches 13 bases. The CDR3 is 21 residues long. Per germline, CDR1 SGHVS and CDR2 FQNEAQ. J was trimmed by 7 bases and V by 5 bases; bases with no gene match: 23. The CDR3 sequence: CASSISRTDDTSGGAINEQFF. In DNA form, the CDR3 reads TGTGCCAGCAGCATAAGTAGGACGGACGATACTAGCGGGGGGGCCATAAATGAGCAGTTCTTC.

The chain recombines TRBV9 with TRBJ1-2, with D hard to call. Germline V gives CDR1 SGDLS, CDR2 YYNGEE. CDR3 size: 13 residues. V gave up 3 bases and J gave up 2 bases, with 8 bases separating them. The CDR3 DNA reads TGTGCCAGCAGCGATGAGGGAAACTATGGCTACACCTTC. This encodes CASSDEGNYGYTF.

The gene calls are TRBV2 and TRBJ1-3; 11 nucleotides line up with TRBD1. With 6 bases clipped from V and 0 bases from J, the junction kept 10 bases outside the gene matches. There are 18 residues in the CDR3. CDR1 is SNHLY, CDR2 FYNNEI, per germline. The CDR3 protein is CASSRGTGGFLSGNTIYF. The CDR3 coding sequence is TGTGCCAGCAGCAGAGGGACAGGGGGTTTTCTCTCTGGAAACACCATATATTTT.

J is TRBJ1-3 and V is TRBV11-2; D not certain. V gave up 6 bases and J gave up 0 bases, with 12 bases separating them. The CDR3 spans 15 residues. Germline V lookup: CDR1 SGHAT, CDR2 FQNNGV. The CDR3 DNA is TGTGCCAGCAGGCTAGAATACTCCTCTGGAAACACCATATATTTT. Residues: CASRLEYSSGNTIYF.

A note on this clone: One end of the junction varies from germline; a read error may be responsible. The gene calls are TRBV2 and TRBJ2-1; possibly TRBD2 for D (5 bases). Per the germline V gene, CDR1 is SNHLY and CDR2 is FYNNEI. CDR3 length: 14 residues. CDR3 residues: CASKDSGSYNEQFF. The CDR3 DNA reads TGTGCAAGCAAGGACTCGGGCTCCTACAATGAGCAGTTCTTC.

The chain links TRBV6-5 to TRBJ2-1; 7 bases line up with TRBD2. Germline V gene sequence: CDR1 MNHEY, CDR2 SVGAGI. Trimming cost V 6 bases and J 9 bases; bases outside gene matches: 5. The CDR3 covers 12 residues. The CDR3: CASSLGEGEQFF. DNA of the CDR3: TGTGCCAGCAGCCTCGGGGAGGGTGAGCAGTTCTTC.

The chain uses TRBV15 and TRBJ2-7; D gene ambiguous. Germline values: CDR1 LNHNV, CDR2 YYDKDF (reference sequence). V was clipped by 3 bases and J by 4 bases, with 10 bases between them. This CDR3 comprises 13 residues. This chain's CDR3 is CATSSGRLYEQYF. CDR3 in DNA: TGTGCCACCAGCAGCGGACGGCTTTACGAGCAGTACTTC.

This clone was detected once. V usage is TRBV7-6 and J usage is TRBJ1-4; perhaps TRBD1 as D (5 bases). CDR1 and CDR2 (germline): SGHVS, FNYEAQ. CDR3 length equals 15 residues. Trimming left V 6 bases short and J 5 bases short, with 16 bases between. CDR3 sequence: CASRPQTVVNEKLFF. The CDR3 DNA is TGTGCCAGCAGACCCCAGACAGTAGTAAATGAAAAACTGTTTTTT.

CDR3 sequence reads: CASSLYPSYEQYF. The CDR3 DNA is TGTGCCAGCAGCTTATACCCCTCCTACGAGCAGTACTTC. This sequence joins TRBV7-2 and TRBJ2-7; D remains ambiguous. The CDR3 extends over 13 amino acids. Germline V gene lookup returns CDR1 SGHTA and CDR2 FQGNSA. Trimming removed 2 bases at V and 0 bases at J, with 5 bases between.

The chain carries TRBV19 and TRBJ2-3; D is perhaps TRBD1 (5 bases). The CDR3 consists of 17 residues. Trimming took off 0 bases at V and 2 bases at J, with 15 bases between the two ends. Looked up from germline, CDR1 is LNHDA and CDR2 is SQIVND (reference sequence). DNA for the CDR3: TGTGCCAGTAGTATAGATCGGTCAGGGCGTTACACAGATACGCAGTATTTT. Protein product: CASSIDRSGRYTDTQYF.

The gene calls are TRBV7-2 and TRBJ2-7; tentative D call: TRBD1 (6 bases). The CDR3 has 14 amino acids. The germline V gene encodes CDR1 SGHTA and CDR2 FQGNSA. Trimming removed 3 bases from V and 2 bases from J, with 11 bases in between. CDR3 loop: CASSFGGPTYEQYF. The CDR3 region has the DNA TGTGCCAGCAGCTTTGGGGGCCCCACCTACGAGCAGTACTTC. The complete variable domain, with remaining parts taken from reference TRBV7-2 and TRBJ2-7, reads GAGVSQSPSNKVTEKGKDVELRCDPISGHTALYWYRQSLGQGLEFLIYFQGNSAPDKSGLPSDRFSAERTGGSVSTLTIQRTQQEDSAVYLCASSFGGPTYEQYFGPGTRLTVT.

The chain carries TRBV7-6 and TRBJ1-6; no reliable D call. The CDR3 runs to 15 residues. Germline values: CDR1 SGHVS, CDR2 FNYEAQ. The V gene lost 1 base and the J gene lost 0 bases, with 4 bases spanning the gap. As DNA, the CDR3 is TGTGCCAGCAGCTTAGGGAGCTCCTATAATTCACCCCTCCACTTT. Protein: CASSLGSSYNSPLHF.

The V gene is TRBV7-9, the J gene TRBJ2-3; 9 nucleotides agree with TRBD2. The CDR3 loop spans 16 amino acids. V lost 3 bases to trimming and J lost 6 bases; unmatched junction nucleotides: 10. The germline CDR1 and CDR2 sequences are SEHNR and FQNEAQ (reference sequence). In nucleotides, the CDR3 is TGTGCCAGCAGCTTCTATTTAGCGGGGGCCGGCGATACGCAGTATTTT. The encoded protein is CASSFYLAGAGDTQYF.

This chain connects TRBV5-6 to TRBJ2-5; D gene ambiguous. With 3 bases removed from V and 3 bases from J, the gap between germline ends came to 3 bases. The CDR3 contains 11 residues. From germline, CDR1 is SGHDT and CDR2 YYEEEE. This CDR3 reads CASSSKETQYF. DNA for the CDR3: TGTGCCAGCAGCTCTAAAGAGACCCAGTACTTC.

The chain employs TRBV2 and TRBJ2-7; 7 nucleotides match TRBD1. CDR3 length: 14 residues. The V segment lost 6 bases and the J segment 5 bases; nucleotides outside the gene matches: 10. The germline V gene encodes CDR1 SNHLY and CDR2 FYNNEI. In DNA form, the CDR3 reads TGTGCCAGCAGCCCCGGGACAGCGAGGGACGAGCAGTACTTC. It specifies CASSPGTARDEQYF.

This sequence joins TRBV4-1 and TRBJ2-6; no clear D gene. From germline, CDR1 is MGHRA and CDR2 YSYEKL. The CDR3 extends over 14 amino acids. V gave up 4 bases and J gave up 0 bases, with 4 bases separating them. In nucleotides, the CDR3 is TGCGCCAGCAGCCTGTACTCTGGGGCCAACGTCCTGACTTTC. Its translation: CASSLYSGANVLTF.

The J gene is TRBJ2-7, the V gene TRBV13; 7 bases are a match to TRBD2. The CDR3 contains 14 residues. The V and J ends lost 4 bases and 7 bases, in that order; junction bases with no gene match: 10. Germline-derived CDR1 and CDR2 are PRHDT and FYEKMQ (reference sequence). The CDR3 nucleotides are TGTGCCAGCAGCTGGGACTACGGTGGGAGGGAGCAGTACTTC. Encoded protein: CASSWDYGGREQYF.

The rearrangement joins TRBV11-2 to TRBJ1-1; D call uncertain. CDR3 length: 14 amino acids. The V gene lost 3 bases and the J gene lost 1 base, with 9 bases spanning the gap. Germline assignment: CDR1 SGHAT and CDR2 FQNNGV. For the CDR3, the DNA is TGTGCCAGCAGCTTCGGTATGCCGAACACTGAAGCTTTCTTT. This translates into CASSFGMPNTEAFF.

This rearrangement joins TRBV27 to TRBJ2-7; 7 bases are shared with TRBD2. The CDR3 has 14 residues. Germline V gives CDR1 MNHEY, CDR2 SMNVEV (reference sequence). Trimming cost V 7 bases and J 3 bases; bases outside gene matches: 9. The CDR3 is CASTPSRGDYEQYF. The CDR3 nucleotides are TGTGCCAGCACCCCGTCCCGGGGGGACTACGAGCAGTACTTC.

The chain is built from TRBV5-4 and TRBJ2-7; TRBD1 matches 11 bases. Trimming removed 5 bases from V and 2 bases from J; junction bases left unmatched: 6. This CDR3 region has 15 residues. Germline-derived CDR1 and CDR2 are SGHNT and YYREEE (reference sequence). The CDR3 here is CASREGQGATYEQYF. CDR3 nucleotide sequence: TGTGCCAGCAGGGAAGGACAGGGGGCCACCTACGAGCAGTACTTC.

The chain is built from TRBV7-6 and TRBJ1-1, with 7 bases matching TRBD1. CDR1 is SGHVS, CDR2 FNYEAQ, per germline. The V segment lost 4 bases and the J segment 1 base; nucleotides outside the gene matches: 0. CDR3 size: 13 residues. CDR3 sequence: CASSSGGNTEAFF. The DNA of the CDR3 is TGTGCCAGCAGCTCAGGGGGGAACACTGAAGCTTTCTTT.

The chain is built from TRBV7-9 and TRBJ2-2; TRBD1 matches at 9 bases. This CDR3 is built from 17 residues. V trimming: 4 bases; J trimming: 0 bases; junction bases outside the gene matches: 6. Germline values: CDR1 SEHNR, CDR2 FQNEAQ (reference sequence). The CDR3 DNA sequence: TGTGCCAGCAGCTCACCCGGACAGGGGCCGAACACCGGGGAGCTGTTTTTT. As protein: CASSSPGQGPNTGELFF.